The T cell receptor (beta chain) under discussion was sequenced for a study of OX40 agonist ivuxolimab in advanced cancers. Findings and limits, study-wide: There were also nonresponders showing low normalized T-cell clonal expansion.

There are 16 residues in the CDR3. Germline trimming cut 4 bases from V and 0 bases from J; bases unmatched to any gene: 6. CDR1 is SGHDN and CDR2 is FVKESK in the germline V gene. About this clone: As yet, its antigen is unknown.

The repertoire was sequenced with immunoSEQ multiplex PCR; TCRdb's copy has only in-frame clones and lacks some. The sample has about 90,000 clones, about nine tenths seen once. The sequencing here drew on CD4+ or CD8+ T cells sorted from blood, taken in a trial of the OX40 agonist ivuxolimab. This TCR came from an adult with an advanced solid tumor such as melanoma, head and neck, liver or kidney cancer. V and J are TRBV14 and TRBJ2-1; 7 positions match TRBD1. This CDR3 reads CASSPRTGLSYNEQFF. The CDR3 DNA reads as TGTGCCAGCAGCCCCCGGACAGGTCTCTCCTACAATGAGCAGTTCTTC. Based on the CDR3 plus reference TRBV14 and TRBJ2-1, the full variable domain is EAGVTQFPSHSVIEKGQTVTLRCDPISGHDNLYWYRRVMGKEIKFLLHFVKESKQDESGMPNNRFLAERTGGTYSTLKVQPAELEDSGVYFCASSPRTGLSYNEQFFGPGTRLTVL.